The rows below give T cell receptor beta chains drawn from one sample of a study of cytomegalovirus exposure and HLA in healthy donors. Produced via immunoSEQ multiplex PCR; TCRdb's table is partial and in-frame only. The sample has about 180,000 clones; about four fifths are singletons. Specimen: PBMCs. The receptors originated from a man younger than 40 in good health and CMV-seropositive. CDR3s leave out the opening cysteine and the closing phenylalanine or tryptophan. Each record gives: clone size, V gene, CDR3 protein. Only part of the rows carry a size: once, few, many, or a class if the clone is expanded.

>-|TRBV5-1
ASSIGDMNTEAF
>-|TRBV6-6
ASTRDRDSPLH
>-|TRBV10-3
ATVDSSEDTQY
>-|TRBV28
ASSQGGSGSSNEQF
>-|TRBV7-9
SSSPAHSSYEQY
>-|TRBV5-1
ASSLAGDSEAF
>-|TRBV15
ATSRLLGLDSSYEQY
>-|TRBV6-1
ASSGLAGGRTDTQY
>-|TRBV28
ASSTSGTSTSYEQY
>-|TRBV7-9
ASSRPQGESSYEQY
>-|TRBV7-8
ASSLAHGEGQF
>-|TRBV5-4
ASSIRTSSPETQY
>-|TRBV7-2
ASTLDRDNYGYT
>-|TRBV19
ASSIDRDRGSPLH
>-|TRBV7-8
ASSLWGEAYEQY
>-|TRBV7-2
ASSSPRQGIYEQY
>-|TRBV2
ASSELRTVYNEQF
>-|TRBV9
ASSVASRGEQF
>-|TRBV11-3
ASSYGDEQY
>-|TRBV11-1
ASSYRPLDAGDTGELF
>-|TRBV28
ASWDRLNTEAF
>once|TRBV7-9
ASSLVSGSGADTQY
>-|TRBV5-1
ASSDGLAGGRSYEQY
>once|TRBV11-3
ASSQKTGLGAEQF
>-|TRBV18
ASSLPRDRVSPLH
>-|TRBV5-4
ASSPRQGPGTDTQY
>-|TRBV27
ASSQVPGQPQH
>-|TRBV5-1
ASSPEIGGNEQF
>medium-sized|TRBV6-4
ASSETGDLGEQF
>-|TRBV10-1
ASKSSRMNTEAF
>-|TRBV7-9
ASSLAGTGGSGELF
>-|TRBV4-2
ASSGAGGLQETQY
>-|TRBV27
ASSFRPGGWGYT
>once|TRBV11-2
ASSLDPVTPGVYYTWQY
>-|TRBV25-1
ASSQGNYGYT
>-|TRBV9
ASSVSSGTSYEQY
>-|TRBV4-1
ASSQDGLRTGAETQY
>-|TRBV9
ASSPWTGRADTQY
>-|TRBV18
ASSPASGGVEETQY
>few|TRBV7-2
ASSFRLTGGYEQY
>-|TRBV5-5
ASSLAGGVKNIQY
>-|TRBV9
ASSVDSYTGELF
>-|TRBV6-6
ASSKGLGNQPQH
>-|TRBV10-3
AISARDSKYPVAGNTIY
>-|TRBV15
ATRAPGQTEETQY
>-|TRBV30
AWVPGTGVYT
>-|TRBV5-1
ASSLVLAGGGETQY
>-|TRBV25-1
ASRNDSYGYT